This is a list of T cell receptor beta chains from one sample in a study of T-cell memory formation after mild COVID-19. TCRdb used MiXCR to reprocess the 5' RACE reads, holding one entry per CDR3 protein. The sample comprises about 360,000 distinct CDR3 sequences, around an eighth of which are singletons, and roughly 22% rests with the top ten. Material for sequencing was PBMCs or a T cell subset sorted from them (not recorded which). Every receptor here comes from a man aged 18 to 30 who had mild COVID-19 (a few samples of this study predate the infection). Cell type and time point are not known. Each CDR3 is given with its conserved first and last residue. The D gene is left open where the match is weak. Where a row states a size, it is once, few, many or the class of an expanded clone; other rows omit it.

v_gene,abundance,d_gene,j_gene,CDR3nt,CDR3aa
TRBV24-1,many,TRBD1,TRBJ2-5,TGTGCCACCAGTGATTTGCGGTCGCCACCCCCAGGGGGATGGGAGACCCAGTACTTC,CATSDLRSPPPGGWETQYF
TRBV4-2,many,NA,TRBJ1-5,TGTGCCAGCAGCCAAGAGGGGCAGCCCCAGCATTTT,CASSQEGQPQHF
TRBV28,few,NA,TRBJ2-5,TGTGCCAGCTCACGGGGGCACGGAGAGACCCAGTACTTC,CASSRGHGETQYF
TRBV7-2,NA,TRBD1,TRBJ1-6,TGTGCCAGCAGCTTAAGGATACAGGGGAATTCACCCCTCCACTTT,CASSLRIQGNSPLHF
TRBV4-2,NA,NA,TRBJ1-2,TGTGCCAGCAGCCAAGATCCCGTCCCCAGGGGCACAGCTAACTATGGCTACACCTTC,CASSQDPVPRGTANYGYTF
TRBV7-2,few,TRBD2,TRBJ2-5,TGTGCCAGCAGCTTGACGGGGGGTTTGGAGACCCAGTACTTC,CASSLTGGLETQYF
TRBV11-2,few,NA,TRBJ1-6,TGTGCCAGCAGCTACCCCGGGCCATCACCCCTCCACTTT,CASSYPGPSPLHF
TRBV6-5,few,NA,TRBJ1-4,TGTGCCAGCAGTTACTCGGAGGGGTCGGCTAATGAAAAACTGTTTTTT,CASSYSEGSANEKLFF
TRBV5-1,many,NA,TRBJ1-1,TGCGCCAGCAGCTTGCTATCAGGCTCTGAAGCTTTCTTT,CASSLLSGSEAFF
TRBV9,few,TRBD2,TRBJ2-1,TGTGCCAGCAGCGCGCTCCTAGCGGGGGGGCTAAATGAGCAGTTCTTC,CASSALLAGGLNEQFF
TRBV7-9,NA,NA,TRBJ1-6,TGTGCCAGCAGCTTTTGGCGAACGGAGAATTCACCCCTCCACTTT,CASSFWRTENSPLHF
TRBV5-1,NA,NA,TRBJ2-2,TGCGCCAGCCGCCGGGACGTCACCGGGGAGCTGTTTTTT,CASRRDVTGELFF
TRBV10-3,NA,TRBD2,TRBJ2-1,TGTGCCATCAGTGCTGTCAGCGGGGACCCCCGGTTCAATGAGCAGTTCTTC,CAISAVSGDPRFNEQFF
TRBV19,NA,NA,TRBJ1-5,TGTGCCAGTAGTATTTGGGGGAATCAGCCCCAGCATTTT,CASSIWGNQPQHF
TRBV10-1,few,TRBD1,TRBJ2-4,TGCGCCAGCAGTGACCGACAGGGCTACATTCAGTACTTC,CASSDRQGYIQYF